This passage covers 21 T cell receptor beta chains from one sample sequenced in a study of control samples from healthy donors and cancer patients. This table comes from immunoSEQ multiplex PCR, and its TCRdb copy is limited to in-frame clones, with some not included. The profile shows about 75,000 clones, over 65% of them singletons. Sequenced input: blood. Receptor source: a man in his fifties or sixties in good health.

The chain uses TRBV12-3 or TRBV12-4 and TRBJ1-1; TRBD1 agrees at 7 bases. The V and J ends lost 4 bases and 9 bases, in that order; junction bases with no gene match: 5. The CDR3 spans 12 residues. The CDR3 protein is CASSYGTEKAFF. The CDR3 nucleotides read TGTGCCAGCAGTTACGGGACAGAAAAAGCTTTCTTT.

The chain links TRBV14 to TRBJ2-1, with D possibly TRBD1 on 5 matching bases. This CDR3 contains 16 residues. V was pared by 0 bases and J by 4 bases, with 13 bases between. The germline gives CDR1 SGHDN, CDR2 FVKESK. The chain's CDR3 is CASSQDAVGEYNEQFF. CDR3 sequence (DNA): TGTGCCAGCAGCCAAGATGCGGTAGGGGAATACAATGAGCAGTTCTTC. Full variable domain (rest looked up from reference TRBV14 and TRBJ2-1): EAGVTQFPSHSVIEKGQTVTLRCDPISGHDNLYWYRRVMGKEIKFLLHFVKESKQDESGMPNNRFLAERTGGTYSTLKVQPAELEDSGVYFCASSQDAVGEYNEQFFGPGTRLTVL.

The rearrangement links TRBV12-3 or TRBV12-4 to TRBJ2-2; D is uncertain. V was shortened by 3 bases and J by 5 bases, with 7 bases between the two germline ends. The CDR3 loop spans 13 amino acids. The CDR3 here is CASSFLGTGELFF. The CDR3 DNA is TGTGCCAGCAGTTTCTTGGGGACCGGGGAGCTGTTTTTT.

The J gene is TRBJ2-3, the V gene TRBV24-1, with a weak D call TRBD1 (6 bases). The length of the CDR3 is 17 residues. CDR1 and CDR2 from the germline V gene are KGHDR and SFDVKD. The V end lost 1 base, the J end lost 0 bases, and 13 bases lay between the germline ends. The CDR3 protein is CATSDFHGQHSTDTQYF. CDR3 nucleotide sequence: TGTGCCACCAGTGATTTCCACGGACAGCATAGCACAGATACGCAGTATTTT.

CDR3 nucleotide sequence: TGTGCCACCAGCAGCAGGGCGGGAGTAAGCAATGAGCAGTTCTTC. This gives the protein CATSSRAGVSNEQFF. The V and J genes are TRBV15 and TRBJ2-1, with 7 nucleotides matching TRBD2. The V gene's germline CDR1 is LNHNV and CDR2 YYDKDF (reference sequence). Germline trimming cut 3 bases from V and 6 bases from J; bases unmatched to any gene: 8. This CDR3 region has 15 residues.

CDR3 in amino acids: CASSPQTATSGAYEQYF. The CDR3 nucleotides read TGTGCCAGCTCACCACAAACGGCGACTAGCGGTGCCTACGAGCAGTACTTC. The gene calls are TRBV18 and TRBJ2-7, with 9 bases lining up with TRBD2. Germline-derived CDR1 and CDR2 are KGHSH and LQKENI. The J segment lost 2 bases and the V segment lost 1 base, leaving 9 bases of the junction unmatched. This CDR3 has 17 amino acids.

The gene calls are TRBV30 and TRBJ1-1; 11 nucleotides align to TRBD1. CDR3 length: 17 amino acids. The germline CDR1 and CDR2 sequences are GTSNPN and SVGIG (reference sequence). Trimming cost V 4 bases and J 7 bases; bases outside gene matches: 17. The DNA for the CDR3 is TGTGCCTGGAATCCAACTCGGACAGGGGGCGTTGGAAATGAAGCTTTCTTT. It codes for CAWNPTRTGGVGNEAFF.

The J gene is TRBJ1-1, the V gene TRBV7-9; D is uncertain. In germline, CDR1 is SEHNR, CDR2 FQNEAQ (reference sequence). V gave up 0 bases and J gave up 8 bases, with 13 bases separating them. The CDR3 sequence is 14 residues long. The CDR3 reads CASSLAASSQEAFF. The CDR3 DNA is TGTGCCAGCAGCTTAGCAGCGAGTTCCCAGGAAGCTTTCTTT.

The rearrangement joins TRBV29-1 to TRBJ2-1, with D hard to call. This CDR3 region has 14 residues. The V gene's germline CDR1 is SQVTM and CDR2 ANQGSEA. Trimming took off 1 base at V and 8 bases at J, with 15 bases between the two ends. In DNA form, the CDR3 reads TGCAGCGTTGAAGCGGTCACTTTTCTCGATGAGCAGTTCTTC. Translating it yields CSVEAVTFLDEQFF.

This chain joins TRBV30 and TRBJ1-2; tentative D call: TRBD1 (6 bases). Deletions cut 0 bases from V and 4 bases from J, with 15 bases between. This CDR3 spans 15 amino acids. From germline, CDR1 is GTSNPN and CDR2 SVGIG (reference sequence). The CDR3, as DNA: TGTGCCTGGAGTGTACCGGCGTCAGGGGCCTATGGCTACACCTTC. This gives the protein CAWSVPASGAYGYTF.

This sequence joins TRBV28 and TRBJ2-6; TRBD1 agrees at 10 bases. Per germline, CDR1 MDHEN and CDR2 SYDVKM. The V gene end was trimmed by 3 bases and the J gene end by 0 bases; junction bases not matched to a gene: 5. This CDR3 comprises 18 residues. The CDR3 is CASSLRQGANSGANVLTF. CDR3 DNA sequence: TGTGCCAGCAGTTTGAGACAGGGGGCCAACTCTGGGGCCAACGTCCTGACTTTC.

The gene calls are TRBV3-1 (or the pseudogene TRBV3-2) and TRBJ1-6; TRBD1 aligns across 10 bases. This CDR3 has 17 residues. V shed 0 bases and J 9 bases; nucleotides not matched to a gene: 8. The germline V gene encodes CDR1 LGHDT and CDR2 YNNKEL (reference sequence). CDR3 residues: CASSQDGAGTGVSPLHF. The CDR3 DNA reads TGTGCCAGCAGCCAAGATGGAGCCGGGACAGGGGTTTCACCCCTCCACTTT.

The table lists this clone with a few counts. V and J are TRBV4-1 and TRBJ1-1, with a possible D match to TRBD1 (6 bases). The CDR3 runs to 13 residues. In germline, CDR1 is MGHRA, CDR2 YSYEKL. Deletions cut 9 bases from V and 4 bases from J, with 15 bases between. CDR3 DNA sequence: TGCGCCAGATACGGGTCAGGGGCCACTGAAGCTTTCTTT. Translating gives CARYGSGATEAFF.

Comment on this clone: The junction differs from germline at one of its ends, possibly a read error. Other nucleotide sequences from this sample produce the same CDR3. V is TRBV19 and J is TRBJ2-7, with TRBD1 matching over 9 bases. Per the germline V gene, CDR1 is LNHDA and CDR2 is SQIVND (reference sequence). This CDR3 spans 14 amino acids. CDR3 protein: CASSPQGAGSEQYF. In DNA, the CDR3 is TGCGCCAGTAGTCCACAGGGGGCAGGGAGCGAGCAGTACTTC.

This clone was seen once. J is TRBJ1-4 and V is TRBV30; D call uncertain. The CDR3 covers 15 residues. V was pared by 0 bases and J by 3 bases, with 11 bases between. Germline CDR1 is GTSNPN and CDR2 is SVGIG (reference sequence). CDR3 sequence: CAWSVGGLPNEKLFF. CDR3 nucleotides: TGTGCCTGGAGTGTCGGAGGCCTACCTAATGAAAAACTGTTTTTT.

This clone was recorded only once. V is TRBV4-1 and J is TRBJ1-6; 7 nucleotides align to TRBD1. The V gene end was trimmed by 4 bases and the J gene end by 7 bases; junction bases not matched to a gene: 7. The CDR3 runs to 15 residues. The V gene's germline CDR1 is MGHRA and CDR2 YSYEKL. The CDR3 spells CASSLTGTVNSPLHF. The CDR3 coding sequence is TGCGCCAGCAGCCTAACCGGGACAGTAAATTCACCCCTCCACTTT.

The rearrangement joins TRBV2 to TRBJ1-3; a possible D gene is TRBD1 (5 bases). Trimming cost V 6 bases and J 4 bases, with 19 bases left between them. The length of the CDR3 is 16 residues. Germline lookup yields CDR1 SNHLY and CDR2 FYNNEI. The CDR3 region has the DNA TGTGCCAGCAGGGCAGGGAGATCTCTGGGGGGAAACACCATATATTTT. Its protein product is CASRAGRSLGGNTIYF.

The rearrangement uses TRBV7-2 and TRBJ2-4; 7 nucleotides agree with TRBD1. V dropped 1 base and J dropped 5; count of bases not matched to a gene: 2. The length of the CDR3 is 14 residues. Per germline, CDR1 SGHTA and CDR2 FQGNSA. The CDR3 sequence: CASSLEGTENIQYF. The CDR3 DNA reads as TGTGCCAGCAGCTTAGAAGGGACAGAAAACATTCAGTACTTC.

The chain recombines TRBV6-5 with TRBJ1-3; TRBD1 might be the D (5 bases). The CDR3 loop spans 16 amino acids. V was clipped by 0 bases and J by 4 bases, with 13 bases between them. The germline V gene has CDR1 MNHEY and CDR2 SVGAGI. CDR3 coding DNA: TGTGCCAGCAGTTACTCGGGCGGGGCGAGGGGAAACACCATATATTTT. Its protein product is CASSYSGGARGNTIYF.

The V and J genes are TRBV5-1 and TRBJ2-3, with 7 nucleotides matching TRBD2. CDR3 length equals 16 residues. Looked up from germline, CDR1 is SGHRS and CDR2 is YFSETQ. Trimming removed 1 base from V and 0 bases from J; junction bases left unmatched: 5. The CDR3 spells CASSLMAGVSTDTQYF. The CDR3 DNA reads as TGCGCCAGCAGCTTGATGGCGGGAGTGAGCACAGATACGCAGTATTTT.

The chain uses TRBV18 and TRBJ2-3, with D tentatively TRBD1 (6 bases). CDR1 and CDR2 from the germline V gene are KGHSH and LQKENI. The V end was cut by 4 bases, the J end by 5 bases, with 16 bases between. There are 15 residues in the CDR3. CDR3 DNA: TGTGCCAGCTCACTCGGGACACAAAGGGGAGATACGCAGTATTTT. Its protein product is CASSLGTQRGDTQYF.